This note documents a single TCR beta chain sequence. The antigen remains unidentified. Trimming stripped 5 bases from V and 3 bases from J, with 10 bases between. CDR1 is MDHEN, CDR2 SYDVKM, per germline. The CDR3 consists of 14 residues. This sample is part of a study of vaccination and CD4 T cells after COVID-19. Study in general: Six males and four females, two Hispanic, made up the convalescents. Samples after vaccination came a median 72 days past dose two, ranging 14 to 241. Study-wide results and caveats: Spike mono-reactivity was shown by 304 of 307 vaccine-specific clones in convalescent patients. Post-vaccination reactive clonotypes (median roughly 37) did not differ significantly from post-infection (approximately 20).

TCRdb ran MiXCR on the PCR reads and lists one entry per CDR3 protein. The data contain just under 20,000 distinct CDR3 sequences, approximately 60% of them seen just once; the ten biggest clones take up 0.95% to 1.3%. The sequence came from a human donor who had recovered from COVID-19. The chain recombines TRBV28 with TRBJ2-2; D is undetermined. This material consisted of CD4+ T cells from blood, taken after SARS-CoV-2 vaccination. The CDR3 sequence: CASSPRKDTGELFF. In DNA, the CDR3 is TGTGCCAGCAGTCCCCGAAAAGACACCGGGGAGCTGTTTTTT.